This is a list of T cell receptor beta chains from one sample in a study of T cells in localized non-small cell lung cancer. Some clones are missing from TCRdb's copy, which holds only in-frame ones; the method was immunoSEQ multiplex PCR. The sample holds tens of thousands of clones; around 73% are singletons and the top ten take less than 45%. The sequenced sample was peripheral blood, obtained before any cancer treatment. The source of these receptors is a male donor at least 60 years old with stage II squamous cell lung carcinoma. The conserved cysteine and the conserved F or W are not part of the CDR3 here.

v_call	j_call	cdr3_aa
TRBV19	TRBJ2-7	ASSILVGSYEQY
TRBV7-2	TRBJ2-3	ASSPRAGRGADTQY
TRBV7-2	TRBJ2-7	ASSRQGVSYEQY
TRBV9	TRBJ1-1	ASSGGSTEAF
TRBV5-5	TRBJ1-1	ASSLQGDTEAF
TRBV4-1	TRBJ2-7	ASSNRDSRYEQY
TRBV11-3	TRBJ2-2	ASSSGQANTGELF
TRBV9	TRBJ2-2	ASSVNPLTGELF
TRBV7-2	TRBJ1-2	ASSPRRHYGYT
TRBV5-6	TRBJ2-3	ASSRLQGARADTQY
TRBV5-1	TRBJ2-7	ASSSGTDYEQY
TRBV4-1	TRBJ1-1	ASSQDRISVGFPAF
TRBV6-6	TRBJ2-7	ASSYSPEIGGQY